This TCR beta chain stems from a study of blood T cell repertoires in COVID-19. Per the original methods: The authors estimated nucleated cell counts from reference gene primer amplification. The repertoire was sequenced with immunoSEQ multiplex PCR; TCRdb's copy has only in-frame clones and lacks some. V and J calls and clone size are copied from that table; D and trimming were computed from the DNA. Here the sample spans 70,000 to 95,000 clones, nearly 90% being singletons. The germline V gene has CDR1 SGHAT and CDR2 FQNNGV. The CDR3 is made up of 13 amino acids. Trimming removed 5 bases from V and 5 bases from J, with 9 bases in between.

The V gene is TRBV11-2, the J gene TRBJ1-4, with D perhaps matching TRBD1 (5 bases). The clonotype comes from a man in his 70s with acute or convalescent COVID-19. The sample consisted of peripheral blood. The CDR3 region is CASSVTENEKLFF. CDR3 nucleotides: TGTGCCAGCAGCGTGACAGAAAATGAAAAACTGTTTTTT.